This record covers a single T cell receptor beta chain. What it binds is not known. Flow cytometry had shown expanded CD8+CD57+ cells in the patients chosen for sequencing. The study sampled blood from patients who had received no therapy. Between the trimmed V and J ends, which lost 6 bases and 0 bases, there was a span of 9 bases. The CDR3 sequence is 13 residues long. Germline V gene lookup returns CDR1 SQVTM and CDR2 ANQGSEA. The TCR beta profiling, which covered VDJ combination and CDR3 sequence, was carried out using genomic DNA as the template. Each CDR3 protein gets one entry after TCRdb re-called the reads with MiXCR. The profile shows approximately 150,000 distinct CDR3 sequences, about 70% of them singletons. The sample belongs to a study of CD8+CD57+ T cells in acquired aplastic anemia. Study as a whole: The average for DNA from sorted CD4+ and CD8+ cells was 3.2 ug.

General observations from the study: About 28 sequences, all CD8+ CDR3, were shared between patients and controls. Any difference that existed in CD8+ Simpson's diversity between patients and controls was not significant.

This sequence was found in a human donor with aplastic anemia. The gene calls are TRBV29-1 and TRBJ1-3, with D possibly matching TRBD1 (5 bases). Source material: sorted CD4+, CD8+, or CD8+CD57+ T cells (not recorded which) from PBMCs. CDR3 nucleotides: TGCAGCGTCCAGGGAGACTCTGGAAACACCATATATTTT. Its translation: CSVQGDSGNTIYF.